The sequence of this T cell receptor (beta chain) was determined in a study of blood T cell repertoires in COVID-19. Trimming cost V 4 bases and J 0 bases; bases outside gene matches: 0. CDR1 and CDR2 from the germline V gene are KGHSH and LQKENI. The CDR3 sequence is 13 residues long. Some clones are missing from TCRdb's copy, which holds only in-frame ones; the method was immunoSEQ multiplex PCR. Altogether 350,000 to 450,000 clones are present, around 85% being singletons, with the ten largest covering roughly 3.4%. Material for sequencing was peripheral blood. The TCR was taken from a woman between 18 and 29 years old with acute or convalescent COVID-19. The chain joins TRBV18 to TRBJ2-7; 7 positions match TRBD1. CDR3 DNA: TGTGCCAGCTCACGGGACAGCTCCTACGAGCAGTACTTC. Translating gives CASSRDSSYEQYF.